Given below is one T cell receptor beta chain in context. These data originate in a study of Graves' ophthalmopathy and Graves' hyperthyroidism. Between the trimmed V and J ends, which lost 4 bases and 3 bases, there was a span of 12 bases. CDR1 and CDR2 (germline): MNHEY, SVGAGI. This CDR3 contains 14 residues. As diagnostic evidence, clinical symptoms, serum thyroxine, TRAb, thyroid ultrasound and orbital computed tomography were relied upon. CDR3 regions of TCR beta were amplified from RNA transcripts. Scientists carried out first-round RT-PCR using HTBI primers and then a second-round multiplex PCR. TCRdb ran MiXCR on the multiplex PCR reads and lists one entry per CDR3 protein. The sample holds under 350,000 distinct CDR3 sequences, 15% to 20% seen once.

The source is an adult man with Graves' ophthalmopathy. V and J are TRBV6-5 and TRBJ1-1; the D gene is possibly TRBD1 (6 bases). Material: peripheral blood. DNA for the CDR3: TGTGCCAGCAGTTCCACACAGGGTTACACTGAAGCTTTCTTT. Its translation is CASSSTQGYTEAFF.